Detailed here is one T cell receptor (beta chain). This sample was included in a study of blood T cell repertoires in COVID-19. J gave up 0 bases and V 8 bases, and 10 bases lay outside the gene matches. Germline loops: CDR1 SNHLY, CDR2 FYNNEI. CDR3 length equals 15 residues. Method: immunoSEQ multiplex PCR; TCRdb's copy keeps in-frame clones and lacks some. The sample lists under 250,000 clones, 83% occurring once. The V gene is TRBV2, the J gene TRBJ2-7; 7 bases are a match to TRBD2. Sequenced sample: peripheral blood. This receptor was taken from an older woman with active or convalescent COVID-19. CDR3 in DNA: TGTGCCAGCCACCACGGGGGGATCTACTCCTACGAGCAGTACTTC. Its protein is CASHHGGIYSYEQYF.